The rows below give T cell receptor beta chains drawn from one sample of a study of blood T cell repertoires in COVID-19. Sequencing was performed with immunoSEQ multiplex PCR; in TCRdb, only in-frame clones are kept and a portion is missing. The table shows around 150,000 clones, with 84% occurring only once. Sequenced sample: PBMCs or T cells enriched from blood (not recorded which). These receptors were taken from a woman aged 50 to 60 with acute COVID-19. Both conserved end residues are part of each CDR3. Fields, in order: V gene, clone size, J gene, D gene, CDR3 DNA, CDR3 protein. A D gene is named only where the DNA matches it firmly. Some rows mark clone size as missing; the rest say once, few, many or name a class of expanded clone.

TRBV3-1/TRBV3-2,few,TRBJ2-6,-,TGTGCCAGCAGCGGAGGAGGAGTCAGACGCTCTGGGGCCAACGTCCTGACTTTC,CASSGGGVRRSGANVLTF
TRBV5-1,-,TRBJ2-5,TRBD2,TGCGCCAGCAGCAAGGGTCGACTAGCGGGATCGGGGGGAGAGACCCAGTACTTC,CASSKGRLAGSGGETQYF
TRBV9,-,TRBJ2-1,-,TGTGCCAGCAGCGTAGCCACGTCGGATGAGCAGTTCTTC,CASSVATSDEQFF
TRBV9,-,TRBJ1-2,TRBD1,TGTGCCAGCAGCGGCGGGACAGGGCGCTATGGCTACACCTTC,CASSGGTGRYGYTF
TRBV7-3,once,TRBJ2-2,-,TGTGCCACCAAACGAGCCGCGAACACCGGGGAGCTGTTTTTT,CATKRAANTGELFF
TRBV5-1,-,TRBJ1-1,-,TGCGCCCGCAGCGCCGACGGGGGGGACACTGAAGCTTTCTTT,CARSADGGDTEAFF
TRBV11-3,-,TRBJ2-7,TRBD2,TGTGCCAGCAGCTTTAGCGGGATCACCTACGAGCAGTACTTC,CASSFSGITYEQYF
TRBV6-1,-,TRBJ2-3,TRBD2,TGTGCCAGCAGTGATCCGAGCGGGAGGGCCTTATATACGCAGTATTTT,CASSDPSGRALYTQYF
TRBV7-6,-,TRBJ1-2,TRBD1,TGTGCCAGCAGCGTTGGACAGGGGGGGGATGGCTACACCTTC,CASSVGQGGDGYTF
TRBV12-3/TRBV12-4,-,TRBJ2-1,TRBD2,TGTGCCAGCAGGGGACTAGCGGGAGCTGAGCAGTTCTTC,CASRGLAGAEQFF
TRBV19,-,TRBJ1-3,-,TGTGCCAGTAGTATAAGGAGCGGGCAACGGAGCTCTGGAAACACCATATATTTT,CASSIRSGQRSSGNTIYF
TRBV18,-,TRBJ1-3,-,TGTGCCAGCTCGCGGGGAAACTCTGGAAACACCATATATTTT,CASSRGNSGNTIYF
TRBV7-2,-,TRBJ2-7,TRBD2,TGTGCCAGCAGCCGGGGACTAGCGGGAGATGGGTACGAGCAGTACTTC,CASSRGLAGDGYEQYF
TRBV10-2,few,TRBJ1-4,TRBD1,TGCGCCAGCAGTGACAAGACAGGGGGTAATGAAAAACTGTTTTTT,CASSDKTGGNEKLFF
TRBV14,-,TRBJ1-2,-,TGTGCCAGCAGCCGCAGAACAGGGACGGATGGCTACACCTTC,CASSRRTGTDGYTF
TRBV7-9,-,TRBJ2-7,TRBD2,TGTGCCAGCAGCTCGGCGGGGGGTACCTACGAGCAGTACTTC,CASSSAGGTYEQYF
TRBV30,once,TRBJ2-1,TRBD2,TGTGCCTGGAGTGTACTCTTTTTACACCCGGGACTAGCTACGAATGAGCAGTTCTTC,CAWSVLFLHPGLATNEQFF
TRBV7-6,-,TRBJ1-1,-,TGTGCCAGCAGCTTACGGGGTCTCTATCCCTACACTGAAGCTTTCTTT,CASSLRGLYPYTEAFF
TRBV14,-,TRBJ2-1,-,TGTGCCAGCAGCCTGACCAGGGGAGCCTACAATGAGCAGTTCTTC,CASSLTRGAYNEQFF
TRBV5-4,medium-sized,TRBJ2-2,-,TGTGCCAGCAGCTTAGAGAAGGGGGTAAACGGGGAGCTGTTTTTT,CASSLEKGVNGELFF
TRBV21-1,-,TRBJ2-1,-,TGTGCCAGCATCGAAGGGACAGGGGACTACAATGAGCAGTTCTTC,CASIEGTGDYNEQFF
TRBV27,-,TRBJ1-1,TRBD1,TGTGCCAGCAGTAAAATCCCACAGGGGCCGAACACTGAAGCTTTCTTT,CASSKIPQGPNTEAFF
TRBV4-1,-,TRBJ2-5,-,TGCGCCAGCAGCCAAGGGGGCAGGGAGTACTTC,CASSQGGREYF
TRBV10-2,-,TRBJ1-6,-,TGCGCCAGCAGTGAGTCGCGGGGGGAACATTCACCCCTCCACTTT,CASSESRGEHSPLHF
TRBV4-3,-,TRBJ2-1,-,TGCGCCAGCAGCCAAGATAGGGGGGGGGAGCAGTTCTTC,CASSQDRGGEQFF
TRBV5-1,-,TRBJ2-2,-,TGCGCCAGCAGCTTGAGATCGACAGGCTGGACCGGGGAGCTGTTTTTT,CASSLRSTGWTGELFF
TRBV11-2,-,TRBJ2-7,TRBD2,TGTGCCAGCAGGTATGCCGGGACTAGCTCCTACGAGCAGTACTTC,CASRYAGTSSYEQYF
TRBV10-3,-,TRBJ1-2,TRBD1,TGTGCCATCGGCCCTTGGCAGGGGGCGCCTCCCACCTTCGGTTACACCTTC,CAIGPWQGAPPTFGYTF
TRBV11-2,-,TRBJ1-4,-,TGTGCCAGCAGCTTAAACGGGGATTATAATGAAAAACTGTTTTTT,CASSLNGDYNEKLFF
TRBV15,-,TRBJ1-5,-,TGTGCCACCAGCCCGGTCAATCAGCCCCAGCATTTT,CATSPVNQPQHF
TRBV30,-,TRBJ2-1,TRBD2,TGTGCCTGGAGTGTCCTAGCGGGAGATGATGGTGAGCAGTTCTTC,CAWSVLAGDDGEQFF
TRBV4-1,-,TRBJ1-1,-,TGCGCCAGCAGCCAACTTAACGCGTCCACGAGGCCTGAAGCTTTCTTT,CASSQLNASTRPEAFF
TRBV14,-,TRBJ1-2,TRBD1,TGTGCCAGCAGCCAATGGAGGGGGCTCCCGGATGGCTACACCTTC,CASSQWRGLPDGYTF
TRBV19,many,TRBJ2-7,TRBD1,TGTGCCAGTAGCCGCCGGGACAGGGGGACCTACGAGCAGTACTTC,CASSRRDRGTYEQYF
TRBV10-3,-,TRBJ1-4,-,TGTGCCATCAGTGAGCGGGGTAATGAAAAACTGTTTTTT,CAISERGNEKLFF
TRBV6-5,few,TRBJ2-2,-,TGTGCCACCAGTACTCCGGCGGGCACCGGGGAGCTGTTTTTT,CATSTPAGTGELFF
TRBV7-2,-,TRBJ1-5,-,TGTGCCAGCAGCTTGGCGAGGGCCAGAAATGAGCCCCAGCATTTT,CASSLARARNEPQHF
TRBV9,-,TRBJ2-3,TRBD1,TGTGCCAGCAGCCAAAGATCCGGGACAGGGGGCCTAGATACGCAGTATTTT,CASSQRSGTGGLDTQYF
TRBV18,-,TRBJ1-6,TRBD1,TGTGCCAGCTCACCGGACAGGAGCTCCTATAATTCACCCCTCCACTTT,CASSPDRSSYNSPLHF
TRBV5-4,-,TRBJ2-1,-,TGTGCCAGCAGCTTGGACCGCGGGGCTTACAATGAGCAGTTCTTC,CASSLDRGAYNEQFF
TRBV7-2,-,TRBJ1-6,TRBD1,TGTGCCAGCAGCTTAAGCCAGGGGGCCCTCCACTTT,CASSLSQGALHF
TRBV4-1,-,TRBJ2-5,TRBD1,TGCGCCAGCAGCCAAGACACGGGGACAGCGCAAGAGACCCAGTACTTC,CASSQDTGTAQETQYF
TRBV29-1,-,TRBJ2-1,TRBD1,TGCAGCGTTGATAAGGGACAGAGCAATGAGCAGTTCTTC,CSVDKGQSNEQFF
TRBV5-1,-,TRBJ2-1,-,TGCGCCAGCAGCCCCCTGGCGGGGACAGCATTAGGTGGTGAGCAGTTCTTC,CASSPLAGTALGGEQFF
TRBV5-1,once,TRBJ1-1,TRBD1,TGCGCCAGCAGCGTGACTCCGGGACAGGCGAACACTGAAGCTTTCTTT,CASSVTPGQANTEAFF
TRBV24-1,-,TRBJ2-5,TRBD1,TGTGCCACCAGTGATTTGCGACAGGGTGGGGAGACCCAGTACTTC,CATSDLRQGGETQYF
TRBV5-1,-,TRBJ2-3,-,TGCGCCAGCAGCTCCATATTGGGGCGGAACACAGATACGCAGTATTTT,CASSSILGRNTDTQYF
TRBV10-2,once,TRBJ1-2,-,TGCGCCAGCAGTGTCGGGGTTGGAGGTGGCTACACCTTC,CASSVGVGGGYTF
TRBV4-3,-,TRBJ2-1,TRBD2,TGCGCCAGCAGCCCACTAGCGGGGGGATACAATGAGCAGTTCTTC,CASSPLAGGYNEQFF
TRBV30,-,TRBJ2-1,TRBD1,TGTGCCTGGAGTCCTACCGGGACAGGGACCTACAATGAGCAGTTCTTC,CAWSPTGTGTYNEQFF
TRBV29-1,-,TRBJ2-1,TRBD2,TGCAGCGTCGGGACTAGCGGGAGAAATGAGCAGTTCTTC,CSVGTSGRNEQFF
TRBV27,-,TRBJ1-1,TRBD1,TGTGCCAGCAGTTTAACGTCAGGGGGCGCAAACACTGAAGCTTTCTTT,CASSLTSGGANTEAFF
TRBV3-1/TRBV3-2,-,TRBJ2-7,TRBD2,TGTGCCAGCAGCCCGAGTAGCGGGGGCTACGAGCAGTACTTC,CASSPSSGGYEQYF
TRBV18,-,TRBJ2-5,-,TGTGCCAGCTCACCACCCGCTAGCGCGACTAAAGAGACCCAGTACTTC,CASSPPASATKETQYF
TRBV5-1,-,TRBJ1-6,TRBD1,TGCGCCAGCAGCTCGGCAGGGGGATATTCACCCCTCCACTTT,CASSSAGGYSPLHF
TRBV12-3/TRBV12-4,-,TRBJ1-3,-,TGTGCCAGCAGTTTTAAAACGGGATCCGGGCAAGTCTTT,CASSFKTGSGQVF
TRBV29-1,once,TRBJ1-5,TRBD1,TGCAGCGTCCGGGACAGGAACATGAATCAGCCCCAGCATTTT,CSVRDRNMNQPQHF